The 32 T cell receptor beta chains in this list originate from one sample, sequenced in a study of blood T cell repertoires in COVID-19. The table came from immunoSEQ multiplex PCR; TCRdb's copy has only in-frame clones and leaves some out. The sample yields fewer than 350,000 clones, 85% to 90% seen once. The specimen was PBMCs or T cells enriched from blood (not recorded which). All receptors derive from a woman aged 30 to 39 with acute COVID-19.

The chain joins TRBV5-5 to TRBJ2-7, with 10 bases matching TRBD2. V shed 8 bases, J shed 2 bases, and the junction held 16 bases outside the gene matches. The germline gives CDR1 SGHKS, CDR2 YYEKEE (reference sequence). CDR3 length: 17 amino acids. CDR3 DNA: TGTGCCAGTCCCCGAGCGGGAGGGCCGAGTCGGCCCTACGAGCAGTACTTC. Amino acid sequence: CASPRAGGPSRPYEQYF.

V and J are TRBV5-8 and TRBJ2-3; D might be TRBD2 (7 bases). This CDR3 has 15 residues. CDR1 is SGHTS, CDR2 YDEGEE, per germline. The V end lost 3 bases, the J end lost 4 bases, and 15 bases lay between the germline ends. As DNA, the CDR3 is TGTGCCAGCAGCTCACTTTCGGGGGGCGCAGATACGCAGTATTTT. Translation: CASSSLSGGADTQYF.

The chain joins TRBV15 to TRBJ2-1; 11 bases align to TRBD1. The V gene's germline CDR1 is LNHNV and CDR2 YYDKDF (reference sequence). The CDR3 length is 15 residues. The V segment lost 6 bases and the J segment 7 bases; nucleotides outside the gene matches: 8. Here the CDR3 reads CATRAGQGVWNEQFF. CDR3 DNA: TGTGCCACCAGAGCGGGACAGGGGGTCTGGAATGAGCAGTTCTTC.

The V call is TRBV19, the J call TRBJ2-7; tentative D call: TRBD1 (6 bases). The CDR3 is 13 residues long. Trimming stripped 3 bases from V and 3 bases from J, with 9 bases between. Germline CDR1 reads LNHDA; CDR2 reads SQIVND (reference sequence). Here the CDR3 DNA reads TGTGCCAGTAGTATGATACAGGGCTACGAGCAGTACTTC. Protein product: CASSMIQGYEQYF. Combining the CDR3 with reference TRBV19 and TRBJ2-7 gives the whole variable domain DGGITQSPKYLFRKEGQNVTLSCEQNLNHDAMYWYRQDPGQGLRLIYYSQIVNDFQKGDIAEGYSVSREKKESFPLTVTSAQKNPTAFYLCASSMIQGYEQYFGPGTRLTVT.

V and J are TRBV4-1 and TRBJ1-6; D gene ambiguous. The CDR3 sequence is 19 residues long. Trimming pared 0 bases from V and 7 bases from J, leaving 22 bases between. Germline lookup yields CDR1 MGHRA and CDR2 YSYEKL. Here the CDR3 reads CASSQDPRVRSEGNSPLHF. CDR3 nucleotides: TGCGCCAGCAGCCAAGACCCGCGGGTGCGGTCAGAGGGCAATTCACCCCTCCACTTT.

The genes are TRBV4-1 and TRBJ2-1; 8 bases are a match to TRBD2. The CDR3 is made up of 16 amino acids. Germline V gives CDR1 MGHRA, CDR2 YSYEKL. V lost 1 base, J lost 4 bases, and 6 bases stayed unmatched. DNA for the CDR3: TGCGCCAGCAGCCAAGGAGACGCGGGGGGTTACAATGAGCAGTTCTTC. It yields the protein CASSQGDAGGYNEQFF.

CDR3 in DNA: TGTGCCAGCAGCCGGGGGACACAAAATCAGCCCCAGCATTTT. It specifies CASSRGTQNQPQHF. V gene TRBV3-1 (or the pseudogene TRBV3-2) combines with J gene TRBJ1-5; D perhaps matches TRBD1 (6 bases). The CDR3 length is 14 residues. Germline V gene sequence: CDR1 LGHDT, CDR2 YNNKEL (reference sequence). V lost 4 bases and J 4 bases, leaving 11 bases between the germline ends.

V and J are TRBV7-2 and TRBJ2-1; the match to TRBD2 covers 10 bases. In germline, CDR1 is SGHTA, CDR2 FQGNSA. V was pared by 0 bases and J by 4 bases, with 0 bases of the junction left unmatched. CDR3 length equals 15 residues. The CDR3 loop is CASSLATSGYNEQFF. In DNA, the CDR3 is TGTGCCAGCAGCTTAGCGACTAGCGGGTACAATGAGCAGTTCTTC.

CDR3 bases: TGTGCCAGCAGTGATTACAAAGAAAACATTCAGTACTTC. It encodes CASSDYKENIQYF. The genes are TRBV2 and TRBJ2-4; D remains unclear. With 3 bases removed from V and 5 bases from J, the gap between germline ends came to 8 bases. The CDR3 length is 13 residues. The germline V gene encodes CDR1 SNHLY and CDR2 FYNNEI.

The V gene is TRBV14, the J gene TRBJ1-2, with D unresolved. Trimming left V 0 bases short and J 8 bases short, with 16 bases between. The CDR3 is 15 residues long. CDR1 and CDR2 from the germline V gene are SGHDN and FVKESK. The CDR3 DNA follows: TGTGCCAGCAGCCAAGACTTGAACCGGGATGTCGGCTACACCTTC. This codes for CASSQDLNRDVGYTF.

CDR3 amino acids: CASSRNRGEQFF. The CDR3, as DNA: TGTGCCAGCAGTCGTAACAGGGGGGAGCAGTTCTTC. The gene calls are TRBV12-3 or TRBV12-4 and TRBJ2-1; 8 bases line up with TRBD1. The CDR3 is made up of 12 amino acids. V lost 5 bases, J lost 10 bases, and 4 bases stayed unmatched.

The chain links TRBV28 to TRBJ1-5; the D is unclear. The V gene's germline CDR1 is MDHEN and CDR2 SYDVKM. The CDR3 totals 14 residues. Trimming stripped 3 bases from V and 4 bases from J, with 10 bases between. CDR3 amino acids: CASSFAGTNQPQHF. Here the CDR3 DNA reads TGTGCCAGCAGTTTTGCGGGAACGAATCAGCCCCAGCATTTT.

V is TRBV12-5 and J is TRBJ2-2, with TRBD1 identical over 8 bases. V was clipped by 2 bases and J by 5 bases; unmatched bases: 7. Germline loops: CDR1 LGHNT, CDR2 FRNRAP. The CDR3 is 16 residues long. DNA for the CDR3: TGTGCTAGTGGTTTGACCTCTGACAGGGGTACCGGGGAGCTGTTTTTT. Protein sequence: CASGLTSDRGTGELFF.

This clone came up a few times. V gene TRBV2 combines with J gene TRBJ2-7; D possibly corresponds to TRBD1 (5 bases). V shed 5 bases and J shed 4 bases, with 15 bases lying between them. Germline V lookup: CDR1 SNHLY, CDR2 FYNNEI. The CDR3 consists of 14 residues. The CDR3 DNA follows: TGTGCCAGCAGTCTAGACAGTAACCAGTACGAGCAGTACTTC. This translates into CASSLDSNQYEQYF.

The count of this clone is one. CDR3: CASSLLPSHEQYF. In DNA form, the CDR3 reads TGTGCCAGCAGTTTACTCCCTAGCCACGAGCAGTACTTC. The J gene is TRBJ2-7, the V gene TRBV27; D might be TRBD2 (5 bases). Germline CDR1 reads MNHEY; CDR2 reads SMNVEV (reference sequence). CDR3 length: 13 residues. Trimming left V 2 bases short and J 5 bases short, with 10 bases between.

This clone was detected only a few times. DNA for the CDR3: TGTGCCAGTAGTGCTCTTGATAGTTTGAACACTGAAGCTTTCTTT. Its protein is CASSALDSLNTEAFF. This sequence joins TRBV19 and TRBJ1-1; D is ambiguous. Trimming took 5 bases from V and 0 from J, leaving 13 bases between them. The CDR3 has 15 residues. Germline V gene sequence: CDR1 LNHDA, CDR2 SQIVND (reference sequence).

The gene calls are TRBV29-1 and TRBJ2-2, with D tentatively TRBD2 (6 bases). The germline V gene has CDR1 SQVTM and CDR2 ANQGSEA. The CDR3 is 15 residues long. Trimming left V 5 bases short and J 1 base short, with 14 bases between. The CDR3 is CSVNNPGENTGELFF. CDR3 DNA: TGCAGCGTTAATAACCCGGGGGAGAACACCGGGGAGCTGTTTTTT.

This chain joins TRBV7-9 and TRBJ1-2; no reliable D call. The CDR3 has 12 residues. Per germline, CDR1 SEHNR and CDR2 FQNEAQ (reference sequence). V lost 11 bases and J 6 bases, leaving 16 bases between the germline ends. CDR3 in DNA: TGTGCCGCAGCGTGGACTGCGAATGGCTACACCTTC. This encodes CAAAWTANGYTF.

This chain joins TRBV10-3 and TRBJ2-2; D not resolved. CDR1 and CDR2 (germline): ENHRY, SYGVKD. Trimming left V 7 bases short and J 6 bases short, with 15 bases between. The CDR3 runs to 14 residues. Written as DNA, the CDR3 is TGTGCCATCATTACCCAGGATTGGGCCGGGGAGCTGTTTTTT. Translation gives CAIITQDWAGELFF.

The CDR3 sequence is CASSWGQGTNEQYF. The CDR3 DNA reads as TGTGCCAGCAGTTGGGGACAGGGGACCAACGAGCAGTACTTC. The chain is built from TRBV28 and TRBJ2-7, with 10 nucleotides matching TRBD1. The CDR3 extends over 14 amino acids. V trimming: 4 bases; J trimming: 5 bases; junction bases outside the gene matches: 5. Germline V lookup: CDR1 MDHEN, CDR2 SYDVKM.

The CDR3: CATSDSSVNIQYF. The CDR3 nucleotides are TGTGCCACCAGTGATTCATCAGTAAACATTCAGTACTTC. This chain uses TRBV24-1 with TRBJ2-4; unclear D gene. This CDR3 spans 13 amino acids. Trimming removed 2 bases at V and 6 bases at J, with 7 bases between. The germline V gene has CDR1 KGHDR and CDR2 SFDVKD.

CDR3 residues: CASSETSPEAFF. For the CDR3, the DNA is TGTGCCAGCAGTGAGACTTCCCCTGAAGCTTTCTTT. This chain connects TRBV2 to TRBJ1-1; the D is unclear. V was trimmed by 3 bases and J by 6 bases, leaving 8 bases between them. Germline V gene data show CDR1 as SNHLY and CDR2 as FYNNEI. The CDR3 has 12 residues.

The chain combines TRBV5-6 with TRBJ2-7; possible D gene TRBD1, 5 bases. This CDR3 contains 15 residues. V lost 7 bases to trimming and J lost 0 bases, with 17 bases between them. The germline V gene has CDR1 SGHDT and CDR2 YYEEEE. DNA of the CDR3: TGTGCCAGCGGGTGGTGGGGCAGCAACTCCTACGAGCAGTACTTC. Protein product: CASGWWGSNSYEQYF.

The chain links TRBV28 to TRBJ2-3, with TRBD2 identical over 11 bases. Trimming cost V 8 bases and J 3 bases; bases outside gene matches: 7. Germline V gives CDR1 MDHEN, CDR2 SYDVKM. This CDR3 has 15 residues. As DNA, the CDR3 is TGTGCCAGCCTTAGCGGGAGGGGGAGGACAGATACGCAGTATTTT. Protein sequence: CASLSGRGRTDTQYF.

CDR3: CASSPQGDEQYF. The CDR3 DNA reads TGTGCCAGCAGCCCACAGGGGGACGAGCAGTACTTC. The chain couples TRBV11-2 to TRBJ2-7, with 8 bases aligning to TRBD1. CDR3 length equals 12 residues. Germline lookup yields CDR1 SGHAT and CDR2 FQNNGV. After removal of 5 bases from V and 5 bases from J, the junction contained 2 bases not matched to a gene.

The CDR3 DNA is TGTGCCAGCAGCTTAGATGAGGGAGGGCCTTACGAGCAGTACTTC. This encodes CASSLDEGGPYEQYF. The chain combines TRBV7-2 with TRBJ2-7; 7 bases map to TRBD2. Unmatched junction bases numbered 7, after V lost 1 base and J lost 4 bases. The CDR3 sequence is 15 residues long. The germline CDR1 and CDR2 sequences are SGHTA and FQGNSA. Complete variable domain (other parts from reference TRBV7-2 and TRBJ2-7): GAGVSQSPSNKVTEKGKDVELRCDPISGHTALYWYRQSLGQGLEFLIYFQGNSAPDKSGLPSDRFSAERTGGSVSTLTIQRTQQEDSAVYLCASSLDEGGPYEQYFGPGTRLTVT.

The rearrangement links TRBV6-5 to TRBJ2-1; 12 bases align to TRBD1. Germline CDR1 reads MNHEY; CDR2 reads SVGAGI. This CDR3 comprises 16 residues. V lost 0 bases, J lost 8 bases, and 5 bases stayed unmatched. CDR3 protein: CASSYSGQGAGYEQFF. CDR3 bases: TGTGCCAGCAGTTACTCGGGACAGGGGGCGGGGTATGAGCAGTTCTTC.

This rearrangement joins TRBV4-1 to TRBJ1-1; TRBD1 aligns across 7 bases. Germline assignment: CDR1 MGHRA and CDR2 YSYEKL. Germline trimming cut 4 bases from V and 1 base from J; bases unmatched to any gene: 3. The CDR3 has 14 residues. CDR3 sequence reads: CASSPDRRNTEAFF. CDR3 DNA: TGCGCCAGCAGCCCGGACAGGAGGAACACTGAAGCTTTCTTT.

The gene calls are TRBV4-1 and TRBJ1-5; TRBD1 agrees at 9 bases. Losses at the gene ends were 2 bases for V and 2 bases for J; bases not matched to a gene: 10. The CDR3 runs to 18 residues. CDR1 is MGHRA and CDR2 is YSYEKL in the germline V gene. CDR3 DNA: TGCGCCAGCAGCCAAATGTACGGACAGGGGATCGGCAATCAGCCCCAGCATTTT. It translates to CASSQMYGQGIGNQPQHF.

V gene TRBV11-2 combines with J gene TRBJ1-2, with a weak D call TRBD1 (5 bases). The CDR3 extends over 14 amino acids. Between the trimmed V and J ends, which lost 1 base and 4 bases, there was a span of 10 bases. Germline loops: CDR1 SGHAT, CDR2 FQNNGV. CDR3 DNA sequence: TGTGCCAGCAGCTTAGGGGGGGACGGCTATGGCTACACCTTC. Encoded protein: CASSLGGDGYGYTF.

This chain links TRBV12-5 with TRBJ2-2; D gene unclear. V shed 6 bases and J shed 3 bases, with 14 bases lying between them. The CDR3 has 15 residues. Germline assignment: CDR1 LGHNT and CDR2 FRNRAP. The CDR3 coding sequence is TGTGCTAGTGGCCTAGAAGCGTGGGACACCGGGGAGCTGTTTTTT. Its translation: CASGLEAWDTGELFF.

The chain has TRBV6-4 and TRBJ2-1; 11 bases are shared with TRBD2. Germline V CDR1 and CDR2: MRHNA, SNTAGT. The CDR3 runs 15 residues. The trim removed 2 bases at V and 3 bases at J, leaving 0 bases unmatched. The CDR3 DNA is TGTGCCAGCAGTGACGGGACTAGCGGCTACAATGAGCAGTTCTTC. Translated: CASSDGTSGYNEQFF.